Listed here is a single TCR beta chain. This clonotype was recorded a few times. Its binding antigen is unknown. Qualities for individual bases were not recorded, and no much larger clone is one base off. The data belong to a study of response to subunit inactivated influenza vaccine (dated by TCRdb to between 2017 and 2018). About the study as a whole: Deep quantitative profiling of the T cell receptor repertoire was used in the study to follow responses to a trivalent subunit inactivated influenza vaccine. General study outcomes and caveats: According to the authors, only a limited number of new T cells may be recruited by each seasonal influenza vaccination.

Library prep was done by RT-PCR. The run used an Illumina HiSeq 2500. Using fastp trimming at Q25 and MiXCR clonotype assembly, TCRdb reanalyzed the public sequencing data and kept in-frame beta chains. Rows matching on CDR3 protein sequence are summarized as one entry with the most common DNA and genes. Here the sample has approximately 680,000 distinct CDR3 sequences; roughly 14% occur a single time. Of the sample, 9.5% to 13% falls within the top ten clones. Taken from the germline V gene, the CDR1 and CDR2 loops are MNHEY and SVGEGT. V loses 0 bases at its end and J loses 5 bases; junction bases beyond the gene matches: 9. The CDR3 runs 17 residues from the cysteine to the phenylalanine. Just the 51-base CDR3 DNA is kept, in frame starting at base 1.

This chain joins TRBV6-2 or TRBV6-3 to TRBJ2-3; 9 central nucleotides agree with TRBD2. This sequence originates from a man aged 50 to 60 who received an inactivated influenza vaccine. Donor details come from another sample of the same person, matched by shared clones. Sequences were derived from PBMCs from blood, sampled approximately 12 days after vaccination. The CDR3 sequence is CASSYSSGLAGLDTQYF. At the DNA level, the sequence is TGTGCCAGCAGTTACTCGTCGGGGCTAGCGGGGCTAGATACGCAGTATTTT.